This is a list of T cell receptor beta chains from one sample in a study of cytomegalovirus exposure and HLA in healthy donors. Sequencing was performed with immunoSEQ multiplex PCR; in TCRdb, only in-frame clones are kept and a portion is missing. The table has around 65,000 clones, about 78% seen once. Input material: PBMCs. All receptors come from a girl aged 5-17 years in good health and CMV-seropositive. The CDR3 runs from the conserved cysteine through the conserved F or W. The D gene is left open where the match is weak. Only part of the rows carry a size: once, few, many, or a class if the clone is expanded.

j_call,d_call,v_call,clone_size,cdr3_nt,cdr3_aa
TRBJ2-2,TRBD2,TRBV5-1,once,TGCGCCAGCAGCTCTCTAGCGGGGGACACCGGGGAGCTGTTTTTT,CASSSLAGDTGELFF
TRBJ2-7,-,TRBV7-2,-,TGTGCCAGCAGCCCCGACGGGATCGACGAGCAGTACTTC,CASSPDGIDEQYF
TRBJ1-2,-,TRBV28,-,TGTGCCAGCACCCCCGGTTATGGCTACACCTTC,CASTPGYGYTF
TRBJ1-3,-,TRBV28,-,TGTGCCAGCAGTTTCCGACAGGCTGGAAACACCATATATTTT,CASSFRQAGNTIYF
TRBJ1-3,-,TRBV25-1,once,TGTGCCAGCAGTGCGACAGTCTCTGGAAACACCATATATTTT,CASSATVSGNTIYF
TRBJ1-3,TRBD1,TRBV30,-,TGTGCCTGTCACAAAACAGGGGCCGCTGGAAACACCATATATTTT,CACHKTGAAGNTIYF
TRBJ2-7,-,TRBV7-9,-,TGTGCCAGCAGCTTAGCGAGGGCAGGAAGTGGGCACTACTACGAGCAGTACTTC,CASSLARAGSGHYYEQYF
TRBJ2-1,TRBD1,TRBV5-6,-,TGTGCCAGCAGCTTGGACGGGACAGGGGGCAGCGATGAGCAGTTCTTC,CASSLDGTGGSDEQFF
TRBJ1-5,-,TRBV1,-,TGCACCAGCCAACAGGTCGCTTCGAGAGCCTCCTTCTACAATCAGCCCCAGCATTTT,CTSQQVASRASFYNQPQHF
TRBJ2-1,TRBD2,TRBV7-2,-,TGTGCCAGCAGCTTAGGCCGGACTAGAGACAATGAGCAGTTCTTC,CASSLGRTRDNEQFF
TRBJ1-2,-,TRBV10-3,-,TGTGCCATCAGAACAGATGGGCGCTATGGCTACACCTTC,CAIRTDGRYGYTF
TRBJ1-1,-,TRBV9,-,TGTGCCAGCAGCGTAGGGGGGGAGAACACTGAAGCTTTCTTT,CASSVGGENTEAFF
TRBJ2-7,-,TRBV7-9,few,TGTGCCAGCAGCTTACCGGCGACAGAGAGCTACGAGCAGTACTTC,CASSLPATESYEQYF
TRBJ2-7,-,TRBV6-5,-,TGTGCCAGCAGTTTCCCGGGCGGGGACGTGGACGAGCAGTACTTC,CASSFPGGDVDEQYF
TRBJ1-2,-,TRBV5-1,-,TGCGCCAGCAATTTTGACAGAGACTATGGCTACACCTTC,CASNFDRDYGYTF
TRBJ1-1,-,TRBV7-8,-,TGTGCCAGCCGGAGGGCTGAAGCTTTCTTT,CASRRAEAFF